The T cell receptor (beta chain) described here comes from a study of lymphopenia after photon versus proton radiotherapy. Trimming took 6 bases from V and 8 from J; bases not matched to a gene: 2. This CDR3 has 13 amino acids. The V gene's germline CDR1 is MNHEY and CDR2 SMNVEV (reference sequence). Only in-frame clones appear in the TCRdb table, and some are missing; sequencing was by immunoSEQ multiplex PCR. The sample lists around 20,000 clones, roughly 90% occurring once. Specimen: peripheral blood, collected from a patient treated with proton-based radiotherapy. The TCR was taken from a man at least 80 years old with esophageal cancer. The chain carries TRBV27 and TRBJ1-6, with TRBD1 matching 9 bases. The CDR3 sequence is CASRDRGYSPLHF. Written as DNA, the CDR3 is TGTGCCAGCAGGGACAGGGGTTATTCACCCCTCCACTTT.